These T cell receptor beta chains were read from a single sample in a study of blood T cell repertoires in COVID-19. Here immunoSEQ multiplex PCR was the method, and the copy in TCRdb shows in-frame clones only, minus some. The repertoire includes about 130,000 clones, around 78% of them detected once, and 11% sits in the top ten. Sequenced material: peripheral blood. All receptors derive from a human donor in a cohort sampled during active COVID-19. Both conserved end residues are part of each CDR3. The D gene is left open where the match is weak. Clone size, where shown, is once, few, many, or a class for clones that have expanded.

TRBJ1-1 | TRBV3-1/TRBV3-2 | . | TRBD1 | CASRLGAGTGGTEAFF | TGTGCCAGCAGACTCGGGGCCGGGACAGGGGGCACTGAAGCTTTCTTT
TRBJ2-7 | TRBV13 | . | TRBD1 | CASSHIGPGQGNYEQYF | TGTGCCAGCAGCCATATTGGACCGGGACAGGGAAACTACGAGCAGTACTTC
TRBJ1-5 | TRBV7-9 | . | . | CASSLSAKRGRDQPQHF | TGTGCCAGCAGCTTAAGCGCGAAAAGGGGGAGAGATCAGCCCCAGCATTTT
TRBJ2-2 | TRBV7-9 | . | . | CASFPPGHLNTGELFF | TGTGCCAGCTTTCCACCCGGACACCTGAACACCGGGGAGCTGTTTTTT
TRBJ1-2 | TRBV5-8 | . | . | CASSLVPGVHGYTF | TGTGCCAGCAGCTTGGTGCCGGGGGTCCATGGCTACACCTTC
TRBJ2-3 | TRBV12-3/TRBV12-4 | . | . | CASSPRDTQYF | TGTGCCAGCAGCCCACGGGATACGCAGTATTTT
TRBJ2-5 | TRBV5-4 | . | TRBD1 | CASSPDRGQWETQYF | TGTGCCAGCAGCCCCGACAGGGGGCAGTGGGAGACCCAGTACTTC
TRBJ1-2 | TRBV9 | . | . | CASSVALWADNSYGYTF | TGTGCCAGCAGCGTAGCTCTATGGGCAGACAATTCCTATGGCTACACCTTC
TRBJ1-5 | TRBV5-6 | . | TRBD1 | CASSLGQGSNQPQHF | TGTGCCAGCAGCTTAGGACAGGGTAGCAATCAGCCCCAGCATTTT
TRBJ1-2 | TRBV5-1 | once | . | CASSLGSRGVRGYTF | TGCGCCAGCAGCTTGGGGAGCAGGGGTGTCCGCGGCTACACCTTC
TRBJ2-7 | TRBV10-1 | . | . | CASSELSSSGEQYF | TGCGCCAGCAGTGAGTTATCTAGCTCCGGCGAGCAGTACTTC
TRBJ1-5 | TRBV7-9 | . | . | CASSLVSSNQPQHF | TGTGCCAGCAGCTTAGTCAGTAGCAATCAGCCCCAGCATTTT
TRBJ2-7 | TRBV27 | . | TRBD2 | CASSLSSSGGGTYEQYF | TGTGCCAGCAGTTTATCGTCTAGCGGGGGGGGGACCTACGAGCAGTACTTC
TRBJ1-5 | TRBV6-1 | few | . | CASSEGGGRHQPQHF | TGTGCCAGCAGTGAAGGTGGGGGCAGGCATCAGCCCCAGCATTTT
TRBJ1-3 | TRBV5-4 | . | TRBD1 | CASSLRDRGTGNTIYF | TGTGCCAGCAGCTTGCGGGACAGGGGGACTGGAAACACCATATATTTT
TRBJ2-7 | TRBV5-1 | many | TRBD1 | CASSFRQGENYEQYF | TGCGCCAGCAGCTTCCGACAGGGCGAGAACTACGAGCAGTACTTC
TRBJ2-3 | TRBV5-4 | few | . | CASSLGGWGGGPDTQYF | TGTGCCAGCAGCTTGGGGGGATGGGGCGGGGGCCCAGATACGCAGTATTTT
TRBJ1-2 | TRBV30 | . | TRBD1 | CAWGVGQGYGYTF | TGTGCCTGGGGGGTAGGACAGGGCTATGGCTACACCTTC
TRBJ1-1 | TRBV19 | . | TRBD1 | CASRPHRGGNTEAFF | TGTGCCTCCCGACCCCACAGGGGGGGGAACACTGAAGCTTTCTTT
TRBJ2-1 | TRBV7-9 | few | . | CASSWRDSDLEQFF | TGTGCCAGCAGTTGGAGGGACAGCGACTTGGAGCAGTTCTTC
TRBJ1-2 | TRBV3-1/TRBV3-2 | . | . | CASSLQTGIGGYTF | TGTGCCAGCAGCCTTCAGACAGGTATCGGTGGCTACACCTTC
TRBJ1-1 | TRBV20-1 | . | . | CSARKDREAFF | TGCAGTGCTAGAAAAGACAGAGAAGCTTTCTTT
TRBJ1-1 | TRBV6-4 | . | . | CASSTEVNTEAFF | TGTGCCAGCAGTACTGAAGTGAACACTGAAGCTTTCTTT
TRBJ1-1 | TRBV30 | few | . | CAWSEDGGTEAFF | TGTGCCTGGAGTGAGGATGGGGGGACTGAAGCTTTCTTT
TRBJ2-5 | TRBV28 | few | TRBD2 | CASSSGLADNNQETQYF | TGTGCCAGCAGTTCTGGACTAGCAGATAATAACCAAGAGACCCAGTACTTC
TRBJ1-5 | TRBV4-1 | . | TRBD1 | CASGKDRLNQPQHF | TGCGCCAGCGGGAAGGACAGGCTAAATCAGCCCCAGCATTTT
TRBJ2-7 | TRBV19 | . | TRBD1 | CASSLDRDEQYF | TGTGCCAGTAGTCTAGACAGGGACGAGCAGTACTTC
TRBJ1-5 | TRBV2 | . | TRBD1 | CASSEGRGRRGQPQHF | TGTGCCAGCAGTGAGGGCAGGGGGCGGAGGGGTCAGCCCCAGCATTTT
TRBJ2-1 | TRBV14 | . | . | CASSLQSYNEQFF | TGTGCCAGCAGCCTACAGTCTTACAATGAGCAGTTCTTC
TRBJ2-3 | TRBV6-6 | . | . | CASSPPGGPASGSGTDTQYF | TGTGCCAGCAGTCCTCCGGGGGGCCCTGCGAGCGGGTCGGGCACAGATACGCAGTATTTT
TRBJ1-3 | TRBV4-1 | few | . | CASSQPTGIGNTIYF | TGCGCCAGCAGCCAACCGACCGGGATCGGAAACACCATATATTTT
TRBJ2-4 | TRBV7-9 | . | TRBD2 | CASSWTSGGAAKNIQYF | TGTGCCAGCAGCTGGACTAGCGGGGGGGCGGCCAAAAACATTCAGTACTTC
TRBJ1-4 | TRBV5-1 | . | . | CASSADSSVEKLFF | TGCGCCAGCAGCGCGGACAGTTCGGTAGAAAAACTGTTTTTT
TRBJ1-1 | TRBV5-4 | . | TRBD1 | CASSPTGVTEAFF | TGTGCCAGCAGCCCTACAGGGGTTACTGAAGCTTTCTTT
TRBJ2-2 | TRBV2 | . | . | CASSGIRKGLNTGELFF | TGTGCCAGCAGTGGGATCCGGAAGGGGCTGAACACCGGGGAGCTGTTTTTT
TRBJ2-1 | TRBV7-9 | . | TRBD1 | CASSKRTGEGSYNEQFF | TGTGCCAGCAGCAAACGGACAGGGGAGGGCTCCTACAATGAGCAGTTCTTC
TRBJ2-5 | TRBV6-5 | . | . | CASSSTADRGTQYF | TGTGCCAGCAGTTCTACTGCGGACCGGGGGACCCAGTACTTC
TRBJ2-7 | TRBV19 | . | TRBD1 | CASRPTGGYEQYF | TGTGCCAGTAGGCCGACAGGGGGGTACGAGCAGTACTTC
TRBJ1-2 | TRBV7-6 | . | . | CASSLEPGFYGYTF | TGTGCCAGCAGCTTAGAGCCAGGGTTCTATGGCTACACCTTC
TRBJ1-1 | TRBV19 | . | TRBD1 | CASTMTGERNTEAFF | TGTGCCAGTACCATGACAGGGGAAAGGAACACTGAAGCTTTCTTT
TRBJ1-6 | TRBV6-5 | . | . | CASSPSTVYNSPLHF | TGTGCCAGCAGTCCCTCGACAGTCTATAATTCACCCCTCCACTTT
TRBJ1-2 | TRBV11-2 | . | . | CASSFSGGRFNGYTF | TGTGCCAGCAGCTTTTCGGGGGGACGGTTTAATGGCTACACCTTC
TRBJ2-1 | TRBV19 | once | . | CASSMGSPGQHGEQFF | TGTGCCAGTAGTATGGGGTCTCCGGGACAACACGGTGAGCAGTTCTTC
TRBJ1-2 | TRBV28 | . | TRBD1 | CASSPGQGSGGYTF | TGTGCCAGCAGTCCGGGACAGGGTTCCGGTGGCTACACCTTC
TRBJ2-1 | TRBV5-6 | . | . | CASSPIRRPVRSSYNEQFF | TGTGCCAGCAGCCCAATCCGCAGACCAGTTAGGAGCTCCTACAATGAGCAGTTCTTC
TRBJ1-6 | TRBV5-1 | . | TRBD1 | CASSLQVLGQGDTLHF | TGCGCCAGCAGCTTGCAGGTACTAGGACAGGGTGATACCCTCCACTTT
TRBJ2-5 | TRBV2 | few | TRBD1 | CAGRGGVQETQYF | TGTGCCGGTCGAGGGGGCGTCCAAGAGACCCAGTACTTC
TRBJ2-1 | TRBV7-9 | few | TRBD1 | CASSLGDSSYNEQFF | TGTGCCAGCAGCTTAGGGGACAGCTCCTACAATGAGCAGTTCTTC
TRBJ2-7 | TRBV21-1 | . | . | CASSKEGWDREKEYF | TGTGCCAGCAGCAAAGAAGGCTGGGACAGGGAAAAGGAGTACTTC
TRBJ1-1 | TRBV19 | . | . | CASSRRQAEAFF | TGTGCCAGTAGTCGGAGACAGGCTGAAGCTTTCTTT
TRBJ1-3 | TRBV9 | . | . | CASSVEEGFSNTIYF | TGTGCCAGCAGCGTAGAGGAGGGATTCTCAAACACCATATATTTT